This T cell receptor beta chain was documented in a study of T cell repertoires in cytomegalovirus infection. Across the whole study: Well-studied HLA-B-restricted epitopes and recently identified HLA-C-restricted epitopes of CMV were both used in the study.

TCRdb re-called the reads through MiXCR, storing one row per CDR3 protein. The sample records 350,000 to 400,000 distinct CDR3 sequences, roughly a third being singletons. This clonotype was found a few times. Its target is not known. The V gene lost 7 bases and the J gene lost 1 base, with 7 bases spanning the gap. This CDR3 is built from 12 residues. The receptor was derived from a human donor in good health (CMV status not recorded). Some clones in this sample may be carry-over from other donors' samples. The input for sequencing was cultured PBMCs, taken from culture after CMV antigen stimulation. The chain uses TRBV12-3 or TRBV12-4 and TRBJ1-2, with unresolved D. The CDR3 sequence: CASTGYNYGYTF. In DNA, the CDR3 is TGTGCCAGCACCGGATATAACTATGGCTACACCTTC.